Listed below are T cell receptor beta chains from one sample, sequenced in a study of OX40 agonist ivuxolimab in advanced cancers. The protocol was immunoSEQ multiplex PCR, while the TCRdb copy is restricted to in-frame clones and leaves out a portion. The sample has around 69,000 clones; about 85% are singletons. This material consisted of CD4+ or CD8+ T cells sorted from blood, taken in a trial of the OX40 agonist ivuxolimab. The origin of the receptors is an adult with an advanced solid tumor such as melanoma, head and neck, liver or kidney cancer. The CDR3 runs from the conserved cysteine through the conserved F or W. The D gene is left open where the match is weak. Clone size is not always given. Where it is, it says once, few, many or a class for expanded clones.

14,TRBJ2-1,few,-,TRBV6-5,CASSPPPRYNEQFF,TGTGCCAGCAGTCCCCCCCCGAGATACAATGAGCAGTTCTTC
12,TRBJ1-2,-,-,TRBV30,CAWRVGIEGYTF,TGTGCCTGGAGAGTAGGAATTGAGGGCTACACCTTC
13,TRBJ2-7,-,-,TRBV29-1,CSDRAIGGYEQYF,TGCAGCGACCGGGCTATTGGGGGGTACGAGCAGTACTTC
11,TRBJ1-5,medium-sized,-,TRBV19,CASTTTGPQHF,TGTGCCAGTACCACGACAGGGCCCCAGCATTTT
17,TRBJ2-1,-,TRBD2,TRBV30,CAWSVGLAGFSYNEQFF,TGTGCCTGGAGTGTAGGGCTAGCGGGTTTCTCCTACAATGAGCAGTTCTTC
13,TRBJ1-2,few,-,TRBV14,CASSRQFFYGYTF,TGTGCCAGCAGCAGACAGTTCTTCTATGGCTACACCTTC
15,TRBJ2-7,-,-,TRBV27,CASSLGFRGPYEQYF,TGTGCCAGCAGTTTGGGCTTCCGAGGACCCTACGAGCAGTACTTC
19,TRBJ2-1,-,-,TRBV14,CASSQAPPGTFRSYNEQFF,TGTGCCAGCAGCCAAGCCCCCCCCGGGACTTTTCGCTCCTACAATGAGCAGTTCTTC
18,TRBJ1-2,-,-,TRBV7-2,CASSLGTGGTYAVYGYTF,TGTGCCAGCAGCTTGGGCACGGGGGGGACCTACGCTGTTTATGGCTACACCTTC
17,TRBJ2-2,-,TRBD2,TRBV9,CASSTSGGYQNTGELFF,TGTGCCAGCAGCACCAGCGGGGGGTATCAGAACACCGGGGAGCTGTTTTTT
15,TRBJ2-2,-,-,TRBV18,CASSLEGADAGELFF,TGTGCCAGCTCACTTGAAGGGGCGGACGCCGGGGAGCTGTTTTTT
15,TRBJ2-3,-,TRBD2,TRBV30,CACWEGRNDLDTQYF,TGTGCCTGCTGGGAGGGACGGAACGACCTGGATACGCAGTATTTT
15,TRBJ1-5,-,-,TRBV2,CASSEGDWSNQPQHF,TGTGCCAGCAGTGAAGGGGATTGGAGCAATCAGCCCCAGCATTTT
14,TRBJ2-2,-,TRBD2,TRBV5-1,CASSPTGGVEELFF,TGCGCCAGCAGCCCAACGGGAGGGGTGGAGGAGCTGTTTTTT
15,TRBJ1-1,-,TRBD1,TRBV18,CASSPQGQGNTEAFF,TGTGCCAGCTCACCACAGGGACAGGGGAACACTGAAGCTTTCTTT
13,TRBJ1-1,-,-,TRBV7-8,CASSSRDTPEAFF,TGTGCCAGCAGCTCCCGGGACACCCCTGAAGCTTTCTTT
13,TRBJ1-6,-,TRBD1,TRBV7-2,CASSFRTGRDLHF,TGTGCCAGCAGCTTTCGGACAGGGCGAGATCTCCACTTT
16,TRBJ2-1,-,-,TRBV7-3,CASSPGHSINSNEQFF,TGTGCCAGCAGCCCCGGACACTCTATTAACTCCAATGAGCAGTTCTTC
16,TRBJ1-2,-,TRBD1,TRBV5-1,CASSLRTGGITSGYTF,TGCGCCAGCAGCCTCCGGACAGGGGGGATAACGAGCGGCTACACCTTC
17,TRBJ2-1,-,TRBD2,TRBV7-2,CASSLEFRLAGNNEQFF,TGTGCCAGCAGCTTAGAATTTCGTCTAGCGGGAAACAATGAGCAGTTCTTC
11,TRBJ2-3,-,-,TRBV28,CASSLGQPQYF,TGTGCCAGCAGTCTCGGACAGCCGCAGTATTTT
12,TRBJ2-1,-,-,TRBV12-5,CASGLGRYEQFF,TGTGCTAGTGGTTTGGGGAGGTATGAGCAGTTCTTC
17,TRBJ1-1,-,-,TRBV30,CAWSVSVLARKKLEAFF,TGTGCCTGGAGTGTAAGTGTTTTGGCCAGAAAGAAACTCGAAGCTTTCTTT
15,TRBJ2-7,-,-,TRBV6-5,CASSLRSGLTYEQYF,TGTGCCAGCAGCCTAAGATCGGGACTCACCTACGAGCAGTACTTC
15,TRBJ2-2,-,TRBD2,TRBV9,CASSVGGASVGELFF,TGTGCCAGCAGCGTCGGGGGGGCTTCCGTCGGGGAGCTGTTTTTT
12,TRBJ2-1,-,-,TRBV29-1,CSGFRGKNEQFF,TGCAGCGGGTTTAGGGGGAAGAATGAGCAGTTCTTC
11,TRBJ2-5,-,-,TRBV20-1,CSAGESETQYF,TGCAGTGCGGGGGAAAGCGAGACCCAGTACTTC
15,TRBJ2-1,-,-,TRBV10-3,CAISESQGTYNEQFF,TGTGCCATCAGTGAGTCCCAGGGCACCTACAATGAGCAGTTCTTC
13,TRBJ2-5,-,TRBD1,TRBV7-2,CASSYPDREAQYF,TGTGCCAGCAGCTACCCGGACAGGGAGGCCCAGTACTTC
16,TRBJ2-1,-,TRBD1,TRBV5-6,CASSARDRGSYNEQFF,TGTGCCAGCAGCGCTCGGGACAGGGGCTCCTACAATGAGCAGTTCTTC
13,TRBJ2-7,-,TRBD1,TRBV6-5,CASRFKGAHEQYF,TGTGCCAGCAGATTTAAGGGGGCCCACGAGCAGTACTTC
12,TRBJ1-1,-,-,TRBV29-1,CSAQRGNTEAFF,TGCAGCGCCCAACGGGGGAACACTGAAGCTTTCTTT
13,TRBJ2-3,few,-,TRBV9,CASSVVSTAPQYF,TGTGCCAGCAGCGTAGTCAGTACCGCCCCGCAGTATTTT
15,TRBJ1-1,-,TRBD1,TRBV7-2,CASSLTGQPNTEAFF,TGTGCCAGCAGCTTAACGGGACAGCCGAACACTGAAGCTTTCTTT
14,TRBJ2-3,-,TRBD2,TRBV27,CASSLREGQGTQYF,TGTGCCAGCAGTTTACGGGAGGGCCAGGGAACGCAGTATTTT
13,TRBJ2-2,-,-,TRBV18,CASSPGQAGELFF,TGTGCCAGCTCACCGGGCCAGGCCGGGGAGCTGTTTTTT